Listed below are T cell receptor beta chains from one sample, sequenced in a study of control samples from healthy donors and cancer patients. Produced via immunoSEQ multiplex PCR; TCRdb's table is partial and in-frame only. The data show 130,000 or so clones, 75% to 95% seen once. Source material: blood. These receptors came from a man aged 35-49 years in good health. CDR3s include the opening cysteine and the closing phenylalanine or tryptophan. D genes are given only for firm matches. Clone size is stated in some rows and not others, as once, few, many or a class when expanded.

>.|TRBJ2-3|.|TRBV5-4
TGTGCCAGCAGCTTGGGGAGCACAGATACGCAGTATTTT
CASSLGSTDTQYF
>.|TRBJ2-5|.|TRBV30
TGTGCCTGGAGTGTACCAGGGGATCTAGAGACCCAGTACTTC
CAWSVPGDLETQYF
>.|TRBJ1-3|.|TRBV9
TGTGCCAGCAGCGGAGGGACATCCTCTGGAAACACCATATATTTT
CASSGGTSSGNTIYF
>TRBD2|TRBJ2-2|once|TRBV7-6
TGTGCCAGCAGCGCCCTTTGGGCGGGGGGCGACACCGGGGAGCTGTTTTTT
CASSALWAGGDTGELFF
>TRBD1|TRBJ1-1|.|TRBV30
TGTGCCTGGAGTGCTGGGACAGTATGGACTGAAGCTTTCTTT
CAWSAGTVWTEAFF
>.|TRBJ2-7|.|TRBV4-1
TGCGCCAGCAGGCTAAGGACAGACAGAATCTACGAGCAGTACTTC
CASRLRTDRIYEQYF
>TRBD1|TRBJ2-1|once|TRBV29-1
TGCAGCGTGGAGGGACAGGGAGGGAATGAGCAGTTCTTC
CSVEGQGGNEQFF
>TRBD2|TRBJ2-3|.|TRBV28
TGTGCCAGCAGTCATGGACTCTTTCGGGGGGAAGACACAGATACGCAGTATTTT
CASSHGLFRGEDTDTQYF
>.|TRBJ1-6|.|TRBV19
TGTGCCAGTAGTATCTACAGGGAGTCACCCCTCCACTTT
CASSIYRESPLHF
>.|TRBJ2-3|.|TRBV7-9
TGTGCCAGCACCGAGATGTCCAGGGCAGATACGCAGTATTTT
CASTEMSRADTQYF
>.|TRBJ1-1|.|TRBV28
TGTGCCAGCAGTCGGGGGAACACTGAAGCTTTCTTT
CASSRGNTEAFF
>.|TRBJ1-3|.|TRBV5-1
TGCGCCAGCCGCGGAGGGCGGGGGCCTGGAAACACCATATATTTT
CASRGGRGPGNTIYF
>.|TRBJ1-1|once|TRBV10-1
TGCGCCAGCGAACTCAGGGATAGGAACACTGAAGCTTTCTTT
CASELRDRNTEAFF
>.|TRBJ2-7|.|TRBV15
TGTGCCACCAGCAGAGGGTGGGGGGACCCGTTTTACGAGCAGTACTTC
CATSRGWGDPFYEQYF
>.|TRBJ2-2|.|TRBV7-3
TGTGCCAGCAGCTCCGGCACGGCCGGGGAGCTGTTTTTT
CASSSGTAGELFF
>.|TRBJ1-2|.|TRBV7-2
TGTGCCAGCAGCCCCCCCGGGGGAAGAAGGGGCTACACCTTC
CASSPPGGRRGYTF
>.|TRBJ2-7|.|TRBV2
TGTGCCAGCAGGGGCCAACACTACGAGCAGTACTTC
CASRGQHYEQYF
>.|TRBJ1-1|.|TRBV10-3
TGTGCCATCAATGCTCACGATGGAACTGAAGCTTTCTTT
CAINAHDGTEAFF
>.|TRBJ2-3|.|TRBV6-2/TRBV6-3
TGTGCCAGCAGTTACTCGAGCGAGCGGCCTACAGATACGCAGTATTTT
CASSYSSERPTDTQYF
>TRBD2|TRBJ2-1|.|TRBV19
TGTGCCAGTAACGCGAAGATGACTAGCGGGATTTACAATGAGCAGTTCTTC
CASNAKMTSGIYNEQFF
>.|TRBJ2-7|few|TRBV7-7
TGTGCTAGCAGCTTAGGTGGAGGGGTTAGCGGCCACGAGCAGTACTTC
CASSLGGGVSGHEQYF
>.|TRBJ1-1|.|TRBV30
TGTGCCTGGAGTGTCGGCAGGGACACTGAAGCTTTCTTT
CAWSVGRDTEAFF
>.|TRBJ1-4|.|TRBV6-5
TGTGCCAGCACACTAAGACGTGGTAATGAAAAACTGTTTTTT
CASTLRRGNEKLFF
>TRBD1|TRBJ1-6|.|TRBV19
TGTGCCAGTAGTACGACAGGGGGATTGAGTTCACCCCTCCACTTT
CASSTTGGLSSPLHF
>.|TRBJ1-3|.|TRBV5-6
TGTGCCAGCAGCTTGACAGCCGAACCTATCACCATATATTTT
CASSLTAEPITIYF
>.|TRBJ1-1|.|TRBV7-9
TGTGCCAGCAGCTTGGCGGGGCAGTTCACTGAAGCTTTCTTT
CASSLAGQFTEAFF
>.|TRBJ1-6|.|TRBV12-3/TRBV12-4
TGTGCCAGCAGTTTAAGTTCCGATTCACCCCTCCACTTT
CASSLSSDSPLHF
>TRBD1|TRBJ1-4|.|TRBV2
TGTGCCAGCAGCGGAGACAGGGGCGCTAATGAAAAACTGTTTTTT
CASSGDRGANEKLFF
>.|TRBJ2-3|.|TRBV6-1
TGTGCCAGCAGTGAATTAAAGGATACGCAGTATTTT
CASSELKDTQYF
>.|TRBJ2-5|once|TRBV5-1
TGCGCCAGCAGCGGATCGGAGACCCAGTACTTC
CASSGSETQYF
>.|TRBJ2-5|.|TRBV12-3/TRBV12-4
TGTGCCAGCGCAAGGGAGGTGACCCAGTACTTC
CASAREVTQYF
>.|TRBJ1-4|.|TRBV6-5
TGTGCCAGCTCTCAATTGGTAGCAACTAATGAAAAACTGTTTTTT
CASSQLVATNEKLFF
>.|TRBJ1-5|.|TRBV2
TGTGCCAGCAATTCTCCCACGGGTCAGCCCCAGCATTTT
CASNSPTGQPQHF
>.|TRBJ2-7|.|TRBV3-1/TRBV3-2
TGTGCCAGCAGCCAAGAATGGGAACAACCTTACGAGCAGTACTTC
CASSQEWEQPYEQYF
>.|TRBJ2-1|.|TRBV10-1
TGCGCCAGCAGTGATATAACGTATAGCTCCTACAATGAGCAGTTCTTC
CASSDITYSSYNEQFF
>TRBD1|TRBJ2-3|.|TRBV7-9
TGTGCCAGCAGCTGGACGGGACAGCTTAGCACAGATACGCAGTATTTT
CASSWTGQLSTDTQYF
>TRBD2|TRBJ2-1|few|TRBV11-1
TGTGCCAGCAGCCAAAAAGCGGGGCCGTACAATGAGCAGTTCTTC
CASSQKAGPYNEQFF
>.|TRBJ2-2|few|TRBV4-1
TGCGCCAGCAGCCAACGTACCGGGGAGCTGTTTTTT
CASSQRTGELFF
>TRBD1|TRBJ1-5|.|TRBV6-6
TGTGCCAGCTCAGGGGGTAATCAGCCCCAGCATTTT
CASSGGNQPQHF
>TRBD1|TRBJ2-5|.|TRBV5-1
TGCGCCAGCAGCATTCCGACAGGGGGCGAGCGAGAGACCCAGTACTTC
CASSIPTGGERETQYF
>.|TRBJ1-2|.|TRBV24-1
TGTGCCACCAGTGATTTCTCAGGGAGAGGCTACACCTTC
CATSDFSGRGYTF
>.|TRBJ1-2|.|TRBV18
TGTGCCAGCTCACTATCCGGCGGGGTTAACTATGGCTACACCTTC
CASSLSGGVNYGYTF
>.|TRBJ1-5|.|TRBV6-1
TGTGCCAGCAGTGATCGTATGGAGCAGCCCCAGCATTTT
CASSDRMEQPQHF
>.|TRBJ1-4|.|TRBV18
TGTGCCAGCTCATCATCCGCGGGGCTAGGTGAAAAACTGTTTTTT
CASSSSAGLGEKLFF
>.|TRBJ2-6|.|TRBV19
TGTGCCAGTAGGGAGGAGAGAGGCTCTGGGGCCAACGTCCTGACTTTC
CASREERGSGANVLTF